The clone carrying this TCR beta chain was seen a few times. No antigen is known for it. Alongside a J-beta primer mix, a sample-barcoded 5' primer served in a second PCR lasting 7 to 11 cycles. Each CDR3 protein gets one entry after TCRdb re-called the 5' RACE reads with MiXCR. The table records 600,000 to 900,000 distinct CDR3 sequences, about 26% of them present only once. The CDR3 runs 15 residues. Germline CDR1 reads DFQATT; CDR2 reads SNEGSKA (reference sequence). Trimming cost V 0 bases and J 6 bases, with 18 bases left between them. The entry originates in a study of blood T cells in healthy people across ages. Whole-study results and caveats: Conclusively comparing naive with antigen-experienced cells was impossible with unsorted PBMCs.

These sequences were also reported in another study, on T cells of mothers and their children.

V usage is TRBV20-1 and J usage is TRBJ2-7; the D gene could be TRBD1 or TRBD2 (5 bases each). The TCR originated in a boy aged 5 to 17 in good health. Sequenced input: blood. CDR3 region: CSARDAGRDLSEQYF. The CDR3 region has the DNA TGCAGTGCTAGAGATGCTGGCAGGGACCTTTCCGAGCAGTACTTC.